One and the same sample provided the 24 T cell receptor beta chains below, sequenced in a study of blood T cell repertoires in COVID-19. Some clones are missing from TCRdb's copy, which holds only in-frame ones; the method was immunoSEQ multiplex PCR. The sample has tens of thousands of clones, approximately 77% seen once. Material for sequencing was peripheral blood. Receptor source: a human donor in a cohort sampled during active COVID-19.

J is TRBJ1-2 and V is TRBV6-5; no reliable D call. The V gene's germline CDR1 is MNHEY and CDR2 SVGAGI. The CDR3 has 12 amino acids. V lost 5 bases, J lost 0 bases, and 4 bases lay in between. Written as DNA, the CDR3 is TGTGCCAGCAGTCCAACTAACTATGGCTACACCTTC. It translates to CASSPTNYGYTF.

This chain joins TRBV28 and TRBJ1-2, with 8 bases lining up with TRBD1. There are 16 residues in the CDR3. CDR1 is MDHEN and CDR2 is SYDVKM in the germline V gene. Trimming took 5 bases from V and 5 from J; bases not matched to a gene: 13. The CDR3 DNA follows: TGTGCCAGCAGTCCAATCCTGGACAGGGTATTGTATGGCTACACCTTC. Amino acid sequence: CASSPILDRVLYGYTF.

The chain recombines TRBV5-1 with TRBJ1-6; 9 positions match TRBD1. V trimming: 2 bases; J trimming: 6 bases; junction bases outside the gene matches: 9. The CDR3 runs 17 residues. Germline V gives CDR1 SGHRS, CDR2 YFSETQ. CDR3 residues: CASSFLGGTGINSPLHF. DNA for the CDR3: TGCGCCAGCAGCTTCCTGGGGGGGACAGGGATTAATTCACCCCTCCACTTT.

The genes are TRBV28 and TRBJ1-1; no reliable D call. This CDR3 is built from 11 residues. CDR1 MDHEN and CDR2 SYDVKM come from the germline V gene. Trimming left V 4 bases short and J 4 bases short, with 4 bases between. CDR3 nucleotides: TGTGCCAGCAGTTCCATCACTGAAGCTTTCTTT. Residues: CASSSITEAFF.

This chain joins TRBV15 and TRBJ2-1, with D perhaps matching TRBD2 (5 bases). The CDR3 totals 14 residues. Germline values: CDR1 LNHNV, CDR2 YYDKDF (reference sequence). Between the trimmed V and J ends, which lost 4 bases and 8 bases, there was a span of 15 bases. CDR3 sequence: CATSNRTGKDEQFF. The CDR3 nucleotides are TGTGCCACCAGCAACCGGACGGGGAAGGATGAGCAGTTCTTC. Variable domain in full (rest from reference TRBV15 and TRBJ2-1): DAMVIQNPRYQVTQFGKPVTLSCSQTLNHNVMYWYQQKSSQAPKLLFHYYDKDFNNEADTPDNFQSRRPNTSFCFLDIRSPGLGDTAMYLCATSNRTGKDEQFFGPGTRLTVL.

This chain joins TRBV2 and TRBJ1-6; TRBD1 agrees at 9 bases. This CDR3 has 14 amino acids. V gave up 6 bases and J gave up 7 bases; unmatched junction bases: 4. Per the germline V gene, CDR1 is SNHLY and CDR2 is FYNNEI. The CDR3 bases are TGTGCCAGCAGACGGGACAGGGTGAATTCACCCCTCCACTTT. It codes for CASRRDRVNSPLHF.

The V and J genes are TRBV5-6 and TRBJ2-7; D not certain. Germline CDR1 SGHDT, CDR2 YYEEEE. This CDR3 comprises 14 residues. V dropped 0 bases and J dropped 0 bases, with 7 bases sitting between them. The CDR3 sequence is CASSLVSSSYEQYF. DNA of the CDR3: TGTGCCAGCAGCTTGGTATCCAGCTCCTACGAGCAGTACTTC.

The J gene is TRBJ2-1, the V gene TRBV10-3; D possibly corresponds to TRBD1 (5 bases). V gave up 10 bases and J gave up 5 bases, with 18 bases separating them. In germline, CDR1 is ENHRY, CDR2 SYGVKD. The CDR3 runs 14 residues. Here the CDR3 reads CATLDRYGNNEQFF. CDR3 nucleotide sequence: TGTGCCACCCTCGACAGATATGGCAACAATGAGCAGTTCTTC.

The table lists this clone with a count of one. The rearrangement joins TRBV3-1 (or the pseudogene TRBV3-2) to TRBJ2-5; 7 nucleotides align to TRBD2. The germline gives CDR1 LGHDT, CDR2 YNNKEL (reference sequence). V was pared by 7 bases and J by 4 bases, with 3 bases of the junction left unmatched. The CDR3 contains 12 residues. CDR3 sequence (DNA): TGTGCCAGCAACAGACTAGCAGAGACCCAGTACTTC. Translating it yields CASNRLAETQYF.

CDR3 bases: TGCGCCAGCAGCTCCCGGGACACTTCAATCCGGGGACCCCTCCACTTT. It translates to CASSSRDTSIRGPLHF. The J gene is TRBJ1-6, the V gene TRBV5-1; possibly TRBD1 for D (6 bases). This CDR3 is 16 amino acids long. Trimming shortened V by 3 bases and J by 12 bases, and 22 bases separated the two germline ends. Per the germline V gene, CDR1 is SGHRS and CDR2 is YFSETQ. Variable domain in full (rest from reference TRBV5-1 and TRBJ1-6): KAGVTQTPRYLIKTRGQQVTLSCSPISGHRSVSWYQQTPGQGLQFLFEYFSETQRNKGNFPGRFSGRQFSNSRSEMNVSTLELGDSALYLCASSSRDTSIRGPLHFGNGTRLTVT.

This clone was picked up a small number of times. This rearrangement joins TRBV13 to TRBJ1-2, with 8 bases that match TRBD1. Germline V gene sequence: CDR1 PRHDT, CDR2 FYEKMQ (reference sequence). V was clipped by 5 bases and J by 7 bases; unmatched bases: 3. The CDR3 spans 12 residues. CDR3 nucleotide sequence: TGTGCCAGCAGCGCAGGGGGCTTTGGCTACACCTTC. Translation gives CASSAGGFGYTF.

This clone was detected once. The genes are TRBV19 and TRBJ2-3; 10 bases map to TRBD1. The V gene's germline CDR1 is LNHDA and CDR2 SQIVND (reference sequence). This CDR3 has 16 amino acids. Losses at the gene ends were 7 bases for V and 1 base for J; bases not matched to a gene: 8. CDR3 sequence (DNA): TGTGCCAGTACCCCGACAGGGGGCTACGGCACAGATACGCAGTATTTT. Translated, it gives CASTPTGGYGTDTQYF.

The genes are TRBV25-1 and TRBJ2-7; tentative D call: TRBD1 (5 bases). From germline, CDR1 is MGHDK and CDR2 SYGVNS. CDR3 size: 14 residues. The V gene lost 4 bases and the J gene lost 5 bases, with 15 bases spanning the gap. The CDR3: CASSVGLGVNEQYF. CDR3 bases: TGTGCCAGCAGTGTGGGGCTTGGTGTCAACGAGCAGTACTTC.

The V gene is TRBV5-1, the J gene TRBJ1-1; TRBD1 might be the D (6 bases). Trimming removed 5 bases at V and 4 bases at J, with 21 bases between. CDR3 length equals 16 residues. Per germline, CDR1 SGHRS and CDR2 YFSETQ. CDR3 nucleotide sequence: TGCGCCAGCAGAGGGGGAGGGGGAGTGGGAGCCACTGAAGCTTTCTTT. It codes for CASRGGGGVGATEAFF.

This clone came up a few times. V and J are TRBV18 and TRBJ1-2; the D is unclear. CDR3 length equals 12 residues. V was pared by 2 bases and J by 5 bases, with 6 bases between. Germline loops: CDR1 KGHSH, CDR2 LQKENI. This chain's CDR3 is CASSPEAYGYTF. DNA of the CDR3: TGTGCCAGCTCACCAGAGGCGTATGGCTACACCTTC.

The genes are TRBV5-5 and TRBJ2-2; TRBD1 is a possible D gene (6 bases). Looked up from germline, CDR1 is SGHKS and CDR2 is YYEKEE (reference sequence). This CDR3 is built from 15 residues. V was pared by 4 bases and J by 8 bases, with 18 bases between. The CDR3 DNA is TGTGCCAGCAGCACGTTGGGGGCTCCAAGAGGGGAGCTGTTTTTT. It codes for CASSTLGAPRGELFF.

The V call is TRBV3-1 (or the pseudogene TRBV3-2), the J call TRBJ2-1; D not certain. CDR1 is LGHDT, CDR2 YNNKEL, per germline (reference sequence). V lost 4 bases and J 3 bases, leaving 4 bases between the germline ends. The CDR3 is 12 residues long. In DNA, the CDR3 is TGTGCCAGCAGCCTTAGCTACAATGAGCAGTTCTTC. Residues: CASSLSYNEQFF.

This rearrangement joins TRBV6-5 to TRBJ2-7; 9 bases align to TRBD1. Losses at the gene ends were 7 bases for V and 6 bases for J; bases not matched to a gene: 10. In germline, CDR1 is MNHEY, CDR2 SVGAGI. The CDR3 totals 14 residues. The CDR3 nucleotides read TGTGCCAGCAACTCGGGGGGACAGGGTCGCGAGCAGTACTTC. Translation gives CASNSGGQGREQYF.

The chain has TRBV14 and TRBJ2-6; no clear D. The CDR3 sequence is 14 residues long. Germline loops: CDR1 SGHDN, CDR2 FVKESK. The V and J ends lost 3 bases and 0 bases respectively, with 3 bases between them. This CDR3 is CASSQSSGANVLTF. In nucleotides, the CDR3 is TGTGCCAGCAGCCAGAGCTCTGGGGCCAACGTCCTGACTTTC.

This clone showed up just a few times. This chain uses TRBV2 with TRBJ1-6, with 7 bases that match TRBD1. J gave up 6 bases and V 3 bases, and 5 bases lay outside the gene matches. The CDR3 covers 15 residues. Germline lookup yields CDR1 SNHLY and CDR2 FYNNEI. The CDR3, as DNA: TGTGCCAGCAGTGAGAGACAGGGTGCTAATTCACCCCTCCACTTT. This gives the protein CASSERQGANSPLHF.

This clone was seen once. V gene TRBV24-1 combines with J gene TRBJ2-5; D possibly corresponds to TRBD2 (5 bases). CDR3 length: 13 amino acids. The germline V gene encodes CDR1 KGHDR and CDR2 SFDVKD. Trimming removed 1 base at V and 3 bases at J, with 5 bases between. Written as DNA, the CDR3 is TGTGCCACCAGTGATTTACTAGAAGAGACCCAGTACTTC. Amino acid sequence: CATSDLLEETQYF.

This chain joins TRBV28 and TRBJ2-1, with 10 nucleotides matching TRBD1. Germline V gene lookup returns CDR1 MDHEN and CDR2 SYDVKM. Germline trimming cut 4 bases from V and 12 bases from J; bases unmatched to any gene: 15. This CDR3 comprises 16 residues. In DNA, the CDR3 is TGTGCCAGCAGTTGGGGCTTAGGACAGGGGGGAATGACGCAGTTCTTC. It translates to CASSWGLGQGGMTQFF. The entire variable domain, with the rest obtained from reference TRBV28 and TRBJ2-1, is as follows: DVKVTQSSRYLVKRTGEKVFLECVQDMDHENMFWYRQDPGLGLRLIYFSYDVKMKEKGDIPEGYSVSREKKERFSLILESASTNQTSMYLCASSWGLGQGGMTQFFGPGTRLTVL.

This clone was recorded a few times. The rearrangement uses TRBV19 and TRBJ1-2; 11 nucleotides match TRBD1. The V gene's germline CDR1 is LNHDA and CDR2 SQIVND (reference sequence). V lost 6 bases, J lost 4 bases, and 4 bases stayed unmatched. There are 14 residues in the CDR3. In nucleotides, the CDR3 is TGTGCCAGTAGATGGACAGGGGGCGGCTATGGCTACACCTTC. Translating gives CASRWTGGGYGYTF.

The chain couples TRBV5-1 to TRBJ2-7; tentative D call: TRBD2 (6 bases). CDR3 length: 13 residues. Per germline, CDR1 SGHRS and CDR2 YFSETQ. V lost 4 bases and J lost 4, with 12 bases in between. CDR3 DNA: TGCGCCAGCAGCCCCGGGACTCCTTACGAGCAGTACTTC. Protein sequence: CASSPGTPYEQYF.